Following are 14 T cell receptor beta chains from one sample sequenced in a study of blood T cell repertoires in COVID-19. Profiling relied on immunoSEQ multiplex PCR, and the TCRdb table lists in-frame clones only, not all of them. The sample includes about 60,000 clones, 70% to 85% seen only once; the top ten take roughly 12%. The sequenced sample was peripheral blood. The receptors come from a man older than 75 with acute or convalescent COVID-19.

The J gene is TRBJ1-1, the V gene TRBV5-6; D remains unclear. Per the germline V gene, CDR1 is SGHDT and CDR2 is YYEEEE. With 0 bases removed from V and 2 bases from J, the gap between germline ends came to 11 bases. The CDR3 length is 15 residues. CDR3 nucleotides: TGTGCCAGCAGCTTGGCAACACAAAGAAACACTGAAGCTTTCTTT. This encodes CASSLATQRNTEAFF. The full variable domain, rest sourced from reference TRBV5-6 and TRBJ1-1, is DAGVTQSPTHLIKTRGQQVTLRCSPKSGHDTVSWYQQALGQGPQFIFQYYEEEERQRGNFPDRFSGHQFPNYSSELNVNALLLGDSALYLCASSLATQRNTEAFFGQGTRLTVV.

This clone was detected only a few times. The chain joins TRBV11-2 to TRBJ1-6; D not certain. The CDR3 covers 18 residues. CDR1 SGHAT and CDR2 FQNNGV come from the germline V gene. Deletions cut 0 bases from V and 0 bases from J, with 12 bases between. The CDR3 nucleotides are TGTGCCAGCAGCTTAGATGGGGTAGCGAGCTCCTATAATTCACCCCTCCACTTT. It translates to CASSLDGVASSYNSPLHF.

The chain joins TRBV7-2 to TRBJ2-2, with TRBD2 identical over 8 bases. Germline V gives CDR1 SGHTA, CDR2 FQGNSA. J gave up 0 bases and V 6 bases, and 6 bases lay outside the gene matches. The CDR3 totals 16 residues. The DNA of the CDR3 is TGTGCCAGCAGGCAACCGGGACTAGCGAACACCGGGGAGCTGTTTTTT. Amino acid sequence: CASRQPGLANTGELFF.

The CDR3, as DNA: TGTGCCAGCAGCCTCGGGAATGAAGGGACCCAGTACTTC. Translating it yields CASSLGNEGTQYF. The chain joins TRBV5-4 to TRBJ2-5; D may be TRBD2 (5 bases). CDR3 size: 13 residues. Germline V gives CDR1 SGHNT, CDR2 YYREEE (reference sequence). V was clipped by 4 bases and J by 7 bases, with 14 bases between them.

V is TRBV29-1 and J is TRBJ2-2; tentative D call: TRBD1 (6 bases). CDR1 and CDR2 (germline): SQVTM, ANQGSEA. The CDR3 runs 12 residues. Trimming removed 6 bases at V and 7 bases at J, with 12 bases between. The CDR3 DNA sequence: TGCAGCGTAGGCCAGGGGATCGGGGAGCTGTTTTTT. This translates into CSVGQGIGELFF.

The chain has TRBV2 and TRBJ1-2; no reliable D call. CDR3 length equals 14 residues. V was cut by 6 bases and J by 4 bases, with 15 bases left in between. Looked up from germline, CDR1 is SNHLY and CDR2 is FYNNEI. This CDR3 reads CASRTGVILYGYTF. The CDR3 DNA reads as TGTGCCAGCAGGACCGGGGTTATTCTCTATGGCTACACCTTC.

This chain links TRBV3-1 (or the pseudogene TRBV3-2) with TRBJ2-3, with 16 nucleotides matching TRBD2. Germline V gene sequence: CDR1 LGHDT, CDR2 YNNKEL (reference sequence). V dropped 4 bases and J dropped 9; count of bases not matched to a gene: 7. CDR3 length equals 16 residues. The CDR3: CASSPGTSGGGKTQYF. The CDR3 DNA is TGTGCCAGCAGCCCCGGGACTAGCGGGGGGGGAAAAACGCAGTATTTT.

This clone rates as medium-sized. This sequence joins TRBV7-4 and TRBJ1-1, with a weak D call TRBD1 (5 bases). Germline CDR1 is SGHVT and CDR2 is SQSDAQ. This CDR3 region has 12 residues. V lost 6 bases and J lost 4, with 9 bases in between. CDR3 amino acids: CASSYRGTEAFF. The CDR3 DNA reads TGTGCCAGCAGTTATAGGGGCACTGAAGCTTTCTTT.

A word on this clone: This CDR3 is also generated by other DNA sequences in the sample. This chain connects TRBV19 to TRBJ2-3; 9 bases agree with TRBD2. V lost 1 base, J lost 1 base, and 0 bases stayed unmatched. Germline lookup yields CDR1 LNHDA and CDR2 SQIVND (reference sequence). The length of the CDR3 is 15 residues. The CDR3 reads CASSIGTSGTDTQYF. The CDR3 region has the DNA TGTGCCAGTAGTATAGGGACTAGCGGCACAGATACGCAGTATTTT.

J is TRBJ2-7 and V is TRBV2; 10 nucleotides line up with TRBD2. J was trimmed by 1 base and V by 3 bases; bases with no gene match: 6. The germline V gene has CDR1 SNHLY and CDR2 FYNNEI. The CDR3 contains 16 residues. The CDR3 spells CASSEGASGSSYEQYF. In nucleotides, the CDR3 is TGTGCCAGCAGTGAGGGGGCTAGCGGGAGTTCCTACGAGCAGTACTTC.

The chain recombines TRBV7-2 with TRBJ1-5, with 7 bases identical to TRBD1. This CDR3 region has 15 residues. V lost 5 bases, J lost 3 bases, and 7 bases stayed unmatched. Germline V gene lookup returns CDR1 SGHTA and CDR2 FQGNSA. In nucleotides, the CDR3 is TGTGCCAGCAGCCCCCAGACAGGGAACAATCAGCCCCAGCATTTT. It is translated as CASSPQTGNNQPQHF.

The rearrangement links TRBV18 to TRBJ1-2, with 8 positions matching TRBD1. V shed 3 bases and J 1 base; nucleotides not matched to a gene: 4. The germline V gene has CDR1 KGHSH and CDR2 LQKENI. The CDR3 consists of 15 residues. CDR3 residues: CASSPTGAINYGYTF. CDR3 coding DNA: TGTGCCAGCTCACCGACAGGGGCGATTAACTATGGCTACACCTTC. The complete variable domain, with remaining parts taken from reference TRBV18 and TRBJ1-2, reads NAGVMQNPRHLVRRRGQEARLRCSPMKGHSHVYWYRQLPEEGLKFMVYLQKENIIDESGMPKERFSAEFPKEGPSILRIQQVVRGDSAAYFCASSPTGAINYGYTFGSGTRLTVV.

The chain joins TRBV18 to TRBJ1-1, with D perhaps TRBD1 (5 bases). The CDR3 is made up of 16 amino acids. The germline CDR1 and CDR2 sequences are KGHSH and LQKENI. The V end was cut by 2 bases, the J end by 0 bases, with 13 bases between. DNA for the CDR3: TGTGCCAGCTCACCATTCCCGGGGGTTGTGAACACTGAAGCTTTCTTT. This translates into CASSPFPGVVNTEAFF.

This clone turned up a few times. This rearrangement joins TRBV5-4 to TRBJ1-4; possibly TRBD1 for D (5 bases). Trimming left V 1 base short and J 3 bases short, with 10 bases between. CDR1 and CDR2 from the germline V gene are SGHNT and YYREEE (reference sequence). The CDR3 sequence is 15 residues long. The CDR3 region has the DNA TGTGCCAGCAGCTTGACGACAGCCGCTAATGAAAAACTGTTTTTT. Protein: CASSLTTAANEKLFF.